This TCR beta chain was sequenced during a study of cytomegalovirus exposure and HLA in healthy donors. Study-wide results and limits: Cytomegalovirus association was assigned to approximately 160 TCR beta chains. Despite most TCR sequences being rare, some public TCRs occurred in many donors.

Data came from immunoSEQ multiplex PCR; TCRdb stores just in-frame clones and leaves some out. The repertoire includes roughly 90,000 clones, approximately 81% of them detected once, and more than 20% sits in the top ten. With regard to this clone: Its specificity is not known. The junction departs from the called germline gene at one end, perhaps through a read error.

Germline lookup yields CDR1 SQVTM and CDR2 ANQGSEA. This CDR3 has 12 amino acids. The chain combines TRBV29-1 with TRBJ1-1; D not resolved. The sequence derives from a man between 18 and 35 years old in good health and CMV-seropositive. The sequenced sample was PBMCs. In DNA form, the CDR3 reads TGCAGCGTTGATTTGGTGGGCGCCGTGCTTTCTTTT. It codes for CSVDLVGAVLSF.